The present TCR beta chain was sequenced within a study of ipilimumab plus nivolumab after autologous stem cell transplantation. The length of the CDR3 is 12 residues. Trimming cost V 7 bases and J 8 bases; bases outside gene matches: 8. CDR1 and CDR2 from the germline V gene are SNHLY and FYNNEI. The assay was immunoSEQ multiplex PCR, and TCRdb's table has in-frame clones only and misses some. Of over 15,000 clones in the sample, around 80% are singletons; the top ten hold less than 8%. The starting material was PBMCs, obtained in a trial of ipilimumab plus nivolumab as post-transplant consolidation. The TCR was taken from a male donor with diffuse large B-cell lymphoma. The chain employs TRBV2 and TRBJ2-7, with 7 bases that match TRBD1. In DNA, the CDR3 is TGTGCCAGCAAAGGAGACAGGGCGAAGCAGTACTTC. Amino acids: CASKGDRAKQYF.